A selection of T cell receptor beta chains follows, all from one sample in a study of OX40 agonist ivuxolimab in advanced cancers. TCRdb's copy holds only in-frame clones and misses some; the assay was immunoSEQ multiplex PCR. The profile shows approximately 82,000 clones, 70% to 90% of them singletons. Sequences were derived from CD4+ or CD8+ T cells sorted from blood, sampled in a trial of the OX40 agonist ivuxolimab. Source of these receptors: an adult with an advanced solid tumor such as melanoma, head and neck, liver or kidney cancer. Each CDR3 is given with its conserved first and last residue. D genes are given only for firm matches. A row's size may be missing; if present it is once, few, many or a size class.

D gene: .
clone size: .
V gene: TRBV12-5
J gene: TRBJ1-5
CDR3 protein: CASGPGTAWGNQPQHF
CDR3 DNA: TGTGCTAGTGGTCCAGGGACGGCTTGGGGCAATCAGCCCCAGCATTTT

D gene: .
clone size: .
V gene: TRBV2
J gene: TRBJ2-5
CDR3 protein: CASRLGGAGETQYF
CDR3 DNA: TGTGCCAGCAGACTAGGGGGGGCAGGGGAGACCCAGTACTTC

D gene: .
clone size: .
V gene: TRBV7-7
J gene: TRBJ2-5
CDR3 protein: CASSLGTAETQYF
CDR3 DNA: TGTGCCAGCAGCTTAGGTACTGCAGAGACCCAGTACTTC

D gene: .
clone size: .
V gene: TRBV6-4
J gene: TRBJ1-1
CDR3 protein: CASSERGFGTEAFF
CDR3 DNA: TGTGCCAGCAGTGAACGGGGGTTCGGCACTGAAGCTTTCTTT

D gene: TRBD2
clone size: .
V gene: TRBV5-1
J gene: TRBJ2-1
CDR3 protein: CASSPIAGPSYEQFF
CDR3 DNA: TGCGCCAGCAGCCCCATAGCGGGGCCAAGCTATGAGCAGTTCTTC

D gene: TRBD1
clone size: .
V gene: TRBV7-2
J gene: TRBJ1-2
CDR3 protein: CASSRGQGDGYTF
CDR3 DNA: TGTGCCAGCAGCCGAGGACAGGGGGATGGCTACACCTTC

D gene: TRBD1
clone size: .
V gene: TRBV18
J gene: TRBJ2-7
CDR3 protein: CASSQRQGHEQYF
CDR3 DNA: TGTGCCAGCTCTCAGAGACAGGGCCACGAGCAGTACTTC

D gene: .
clone size: .
V gene: TRBV2
J gene: TRBJ2-1
CDR3 protein: CASSEGSTTNEQFF
CDR3 DNA: TGTGCCAGCAGTGAAGGGAGTACGACCAATGAGCAGTTCTTC

D gene: TRBD2
clone size: .
V gene: TRBV5-1
J gene: TRBJ2-3
CDR3 protein: CASSSRLAGGTDTQYF
CDR3 DNA: TGCGCCAGCAGCTCCCGACTAGCGGGGGGCACAGATACGCAGTATTTT

D gene: .
clone size: few
V gene: TRBV27
J gene: TRBJ1-4
CDR3 protein: CASSLDRGEKLFF
CDR3 DNA: TGTGCCAGCAGTTTAGACAGAGGCGAAAAACTGTTTTTT

D gene: .
clone size: .
V gene: TRBV10-3
J gene: TRBJ2-2
CDR3 protein: CAISEGTQRSGTGELFF
CDR3 DNA: TGTGCCATCAGTGAGGGGACCCAGCGGTCGGGGACCGGGGAGCTGTTTTTT

D gene: .
clone size: .
V gene: TRBV2
J gene: TRBJ2-7
CDR3 protein: CASSRRETYEQYF
CDR3 DNA: TGTGCCAGCTCCAGACGGGAGACCTACGAGCAGTACTTC

D gene: .
clone size: .
V gene: TRBV30
J gene: TRBJ1-5
CDR3 protein: CAFADGGNQPQHF
CDR3 DNA: TGTGCCTTTGCGGACGGAGGAAATCAGCCCCAGCATTTT

D gene: .
clone size: .
V gene: TRBV7-2
J gene: TRBJ1-3
CDR3 protein: CASRRPEGGGNTIYF
CDR3 DNA: TGTGCCAGCAGACGACCCGAGGGAGGTGGAAACACCATATATTTT

D gene: TRBD1
clone size: medium-sized
V gene: TRBV7-3
J gene: TRBJ1-1
CDR3 protein: CASSPDRESTEAFF
CDR3 DNA: TGTGCCAGCAGCCCGGACAGGGAGAGCACTGAAGCTTTCTTT

D gene: TRBD1
clone size: .
V gene: TRBV9
J gene: TRBJ1-1
CDR3 protein: CASSAGTGPNTEAFF
CDR3 DNA: TGTGCCAGCAGCGCCGGGACAGGACCGAACACTGAAGCTTTCTTT

D gene: TRBD1
clone size: .
V gene: TRBV6-5
J gene: TRBJ2-7
CDR3 protein: CASSRDRGYEQYF
CDR3 DNA: TGTGCCAGCAGTCGGGACAGGGGGTACGAGCAGTACTTC

D gene: .
clone size: .
V gene: TRBV7-9
J gene: TRBJ1-4
CDR3 protein: CASTQWQGNEKLFF
CDR3 DNA: TGTGCCAGCACCCAGTGGCAGGGAAATGAAAAACTGTTTTTT

D gene: TRBD1
clone size: .
V gene: TRBV4-1
J gene: TRBJ1-2
CDR3 protein: CASSQGTTGGYGYTF
CDR3 DNA: TGCGCCAGCAGCCAAGGTACGACAGGGGGCTATGGCTACACCTTC

D gene: .
clone size: .
V gene: TRBV5-4
J gene: TRBJ1-1
CDR3 protein: CASSLGRAQGNTEAFF
CDR3 DNA: TGTGCCAGCAGCTTGGGCCGGGCGCAGGGAAACACTGAAGCTTTCTTT

D gene: TRBD1
clone size: .
V gene: TRBV7-2
J gene: TRBJ2-4
CDR3 protein: CASSPRTGHGDIQYF
CDR3 DNA: TGTGCCAGCAGCCCGAGGACAGGGCACGGGGACATTCAGTACTTC

D gene: TRBD2
clone size: .
V gene: TRBV5-6
J gene: TRBJ2-1
CDR3 protein: CASSSGLAGASYNEQFF
CDR3 DNA: TGTGCCAGCAGCTCCGGACTAGCGGGGGCCTCCTACAATGAGCAGTTCTTC

D gene: .
clone size: .
V gene: TRBV7-6
J gene: TRBJ1-2
CDR3 protein: CASSPDEFYGYTF
CDR3 DNA: TGTGCCAGCAGCCCCGACGAGTTCTATGGCTACACCTTC

D gene: TRBD2
clone size: .
V gene: TRBV6-5
J gene: TRBJ2-5
CDR3 protein: CASRATSWETQYF
CDR3 DNA: TGTGCCAGCAGGGCGACTAGCTGGGAGACCCAGTACTTC

D gene: .
clone size: .
V gene: TRBV2
J gene: TRBJ1-1
CDR3 protein: CASSGPVGAEAFF
CDR3 DNA: TGTGCCAGCAGTGGACCGGTGGGCGCTGAAGCTTTCTTT

D gene: .
clone size: .
V gene: TRBV6-5
J gene: TRBJ2-1
CDR3 protein: CASSYSRYEQFF
CDR3 DNA: TGTGCCAGCAGTTACTCGAGGTACGAGCAGTTCTTC